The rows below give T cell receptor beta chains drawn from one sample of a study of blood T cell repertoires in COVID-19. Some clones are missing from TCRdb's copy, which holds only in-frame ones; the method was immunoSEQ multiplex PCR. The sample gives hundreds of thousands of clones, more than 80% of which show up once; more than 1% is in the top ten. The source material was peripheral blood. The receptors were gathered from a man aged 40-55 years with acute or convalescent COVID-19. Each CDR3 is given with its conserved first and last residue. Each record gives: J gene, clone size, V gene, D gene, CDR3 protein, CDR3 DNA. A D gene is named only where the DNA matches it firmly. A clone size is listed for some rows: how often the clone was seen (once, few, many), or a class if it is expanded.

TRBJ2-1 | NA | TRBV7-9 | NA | CASSLKPFQDSYNEQFF | TGTGCCAGCAGCTTAAAACCGTTCCAGGACTCCTACAATGAGCAGTTCTTC
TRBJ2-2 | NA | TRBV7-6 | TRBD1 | CASSLRGLGELFF | TGTGCCAGCAGCTTAAGGGGGCTTGGGGAGCTGTTTTTT
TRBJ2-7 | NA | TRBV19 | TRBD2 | CASTLGTSGDYEQYF | TGTGCCAGTACCCTCGGGACTAGCGGGGACTACGAGCAGTACTTC
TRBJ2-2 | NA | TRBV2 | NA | CASSGGFTGELFF | TGTGCCAGCAGTGGAGGGTTCACCGGGGAGCTGTTTTTT
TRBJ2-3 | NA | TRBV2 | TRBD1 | CASSGRLGQNHF | TGTGCCAGCAGCGGACGGCTGGGACAGAACCATTTT
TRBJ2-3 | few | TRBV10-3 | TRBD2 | CAISFSGKPTDTQYF | TGTGCCATCAGTTTTAGCGGGAAGCCCACAGATACGCAGTATTTT
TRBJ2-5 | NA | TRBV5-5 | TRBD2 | CASSATSGQETQYF | TGTGCCAGCAGCGCGACTAGCGGCCAAGAGACCCAGTACTTC
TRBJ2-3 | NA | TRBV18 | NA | CASSPRDLRTDTQYF | TGTGCCAGCTCACCCAGGGACTTACGCACAGATACGCAGTATTTT
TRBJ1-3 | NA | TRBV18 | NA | CASSPQTAGTGNTIYF | TGTGCCAGCTCCCCTCAGACGGCGGGAACTGGAAACACCATATATTTT
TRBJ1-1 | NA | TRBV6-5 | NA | CASSYSTMRRTEAFF | TGTGCCAGCAGTTACTCGACCATGAGGAGGACGGAAGCTTTCTTT
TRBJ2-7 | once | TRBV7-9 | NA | CASSLAQGAIHEQYF | TGTGCCAGCAGCTTAGCGCAAGGGGCCATCCACGAGCAGTACTTC
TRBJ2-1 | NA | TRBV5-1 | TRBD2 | CASSLALAGYNEQFF | TGCGCCAGCAGCTTGGCACTAGCGGGATACAATGAGCAGTTCTTC
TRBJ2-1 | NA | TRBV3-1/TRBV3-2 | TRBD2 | CASSQNTGLAGGPTLVDEQFF | TGTGCCAGCAGCCAGAATACGGGACTAGCGGGGGGGCCAACGCTTGTCGATGAGCAGTTCTTC
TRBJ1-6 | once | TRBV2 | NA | CASSDRGNSPLHF | TGTGCCAGCAGTGATCGAGGGAATTCACCCCTCCACTTT
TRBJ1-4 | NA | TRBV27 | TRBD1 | CASSFSGQGMRNEKLFF | TGTGCCAGCAGTTTCTCGGGACAGGGCATGAGGAATGAAAAACTGTTTTTT
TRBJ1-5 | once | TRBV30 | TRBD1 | CAWSTGTGRNQPQHF | TGTGCCTGGAGTACTGGGACAGGACGTAATCAGCCCCAGCATTTT
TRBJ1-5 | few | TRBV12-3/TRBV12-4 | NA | CASTLSQPQHF | TGTGCCAGCACCTTAAGCCAGCCCCAGCATTTT
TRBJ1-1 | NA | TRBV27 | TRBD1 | CASSFTDRVRAFF | TGTGCCAGCAGCTTTACCGACAGGGTGCGTGCTTTCTTT
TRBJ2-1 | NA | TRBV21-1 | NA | CASSKKREGAGTSGEKNYNEQFF | TGTGCCAGCAGCAAAAAAAGGGAGGGAGCCGGGACTAGCGGAGAGAAAAACTACAATGAGCAGTTCTTC
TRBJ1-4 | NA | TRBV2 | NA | CASRRRAGLDNEKLFF | TGTGCCAGCAGGCGGCGGGCGGGGCTCGATAATGAAAAACTGTTTTTT
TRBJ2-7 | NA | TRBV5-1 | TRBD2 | CASSLTGTSGFEEQYF | TGCGCCAGCAGCCTGACCGGGACTAGCGGTTTCGAGGAGCAGTACTTC
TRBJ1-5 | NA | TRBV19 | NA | CASSQTGNQPQHF | TGTGCCAGTAGCCAGACGGGGAATCAGCCCCAGCATTTT
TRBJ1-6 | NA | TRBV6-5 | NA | CASSPDGENSPLHF | TGTGCCAGCAGCCCCGACGGGGAGAATTCACCCCTCCACTTT
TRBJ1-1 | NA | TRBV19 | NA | CASRKTGWENTEAFF | TGTGCCAGTAGAAAAACAGGGTGGGAGAACACTGAAGCTTTCTTT
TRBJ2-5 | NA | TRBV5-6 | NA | CASSLGGGLQETQYF | TGTGCCAGCAGCTTGGGGGGAGGCTTGCAAGAGACCCAGTACTTC
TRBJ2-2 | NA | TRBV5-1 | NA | CASSLAPGTNTGELFF | TGCGCCAGCAGCTTGGCCCCAGGGACGAACACCGGGGAGCTGTTTTTT
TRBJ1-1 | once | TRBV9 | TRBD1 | CASSVEGQGFHGAFF | TGTGCCAGCAGCGTAGAAGGACAGGGGTTTCACGGGGCTTTCTTT
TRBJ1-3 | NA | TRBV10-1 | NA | CASTSPWPRSGGNTIYF | TGCGCCAGCACCTCCCCATGGCCCAGATCAGGTGGAAACACCATATATTTT